Reported below is one TCR beta chain. The DNA is left out, because the CDR3 cannot be placed on it with certainty; the CDR3 is given as TCRdb lists it. Per the original data handling: The assay estimated nucleated cells by amplifying reference gene primers. Produced via immunoSEQ multiplex PCR; TCRdb's table is partial and in-frame only. The DNA gave D and trimming, while V, J and clone size come from that table. The sample carries about 200,000 clones, around 88% recorded once. The CDR3 contains 14 residues when both ends are counted. The germline V gene has CDR1 SNHLY and CDR2 FYNNEI. The data stem from a study of blood T cell repertoires in COVID-19. Study in general: Both acute and convalescent COVID-19 samples were obtained from the United States, Italy and Spain. Sample material is recorded as cDNA or gDNA derived from T cells, B-cell-depleted T cells, or PBMCs.

The TCR comes from a man aged 18 to 29 with active or convalescent COVID-19. The gene calls are TRBV2 and TRBJ2-7; TRBD2, the table's D call, lacks a check against the DNA. The sequenced sample consisted of peripheral blood. CDR3 in amino acids: CASILAGGSYEQYF.